This T cell receptor delta chain comes out of a study of DNA immune sequencing with unique molecular identifiers (TCRdb year 2020). For the wider study: Immunomagnetic cell separation was used to enrich gammadelta T cells from buffy coats, and the genomic DNA of the enriched gammadelta T cells was then sequenced. All donors were healthy people, and ten of the donors were profiled using sorted gammadelta T cells from peripheral blood. To compare enriched with non-enriched material, roughly 100 ng of enriched gammadelta T-cell DNA and approximately 0.94 ug of non-enriched PBMC DNA were sequenced. An ultrasensitive DNA-based TRD repertoire sequencing method using PCR-introduced unique molecular identifiers was developed and validated in the study. Validation of the method was performed on synthetic reference molecules and on blood samples from healthy individuals. Fluorescence-activated cell sorting was used to enrich gammadelta T cells from the PBMC of 10 healthy people.

Library generation was performed with multiplex PCR. A 32-plex assay with primers for all 8 TRDV and 4 TRDJ genes covering the CDR3 was used to amplify genomic DNA. A 12-nucleotide UMI was introduced during around 3 barcoding PCR cycles, after which a second PCR was performed with Illumina adapter primers. AMPure XP beads were used to purify the libraries, and library quality was checked on a Fragment Analyzer using the HS NGS Fragment kit. Sequencing used an Illumina MiniSeq mid-output kit with approximately 22% PhiX and 150 cycles of paired-end reads. As for the original processing: MIGEC version 1.2.9 was used to process the reads, grouping the reads by UMI and building error-corrected consensus sequences. For post-processing, modified scripts from VDJtools version 1.2.1 were used together with the tcR R package. TCRdb reran clone calling on the public reads with CATT; rows sharing one DNA sequence were then combined. It is TCRdb's table, rather than the study itself, that gives the V and J calls and clone size. The sample table lists about 2,000 delta-chain clones, roughly 6% of them with a count of one. The ten most abundant clones make up 53% of the sample.

Overall study results and their limits: Variation in TRD repertoire diversity was observed between healthy donors, with several donors found to be highly oligoclonal, in that the top 5 clonotypes exceeded half of productive molecules. Among clonotypes in healthy donors, the most frequent TRD rearrangement was TRDV2 paired with TRDJ1. The primer-based approach is unable to detect novel TRD sequences that the primers do not target.

The CDR3 has 16 amino acids, counting the end cysteine and phenylalanine. Of all the DNA, just the CDR3 is kept, 48 bases in frame from base 1. V is cut back by 2 bases and J by 0 bases, with 8 bases in the junction unmatched. The germline V gene supplies CDR1 GEAIGNYY and CDR2 EKD. This clone is judged medium-sized (0.01 to 0.1%). Its specific antigen is unknown. Per-base quality was not reported, and no clone a single base away is much larger than it. The specimen was gamma-delta T cells from buffy coat blood. Recombination joined TRDV2 with TRDJ1, and 7 junction bases match TRDD3. The sequence was obtained from a human donor in good health. The CDR3: CACDRLGAVYTDKLIF. The DNA reads TGTGCCTGTGACAGGCTGGGGGCCGTGTACACCGATAAACTCATCTTT.